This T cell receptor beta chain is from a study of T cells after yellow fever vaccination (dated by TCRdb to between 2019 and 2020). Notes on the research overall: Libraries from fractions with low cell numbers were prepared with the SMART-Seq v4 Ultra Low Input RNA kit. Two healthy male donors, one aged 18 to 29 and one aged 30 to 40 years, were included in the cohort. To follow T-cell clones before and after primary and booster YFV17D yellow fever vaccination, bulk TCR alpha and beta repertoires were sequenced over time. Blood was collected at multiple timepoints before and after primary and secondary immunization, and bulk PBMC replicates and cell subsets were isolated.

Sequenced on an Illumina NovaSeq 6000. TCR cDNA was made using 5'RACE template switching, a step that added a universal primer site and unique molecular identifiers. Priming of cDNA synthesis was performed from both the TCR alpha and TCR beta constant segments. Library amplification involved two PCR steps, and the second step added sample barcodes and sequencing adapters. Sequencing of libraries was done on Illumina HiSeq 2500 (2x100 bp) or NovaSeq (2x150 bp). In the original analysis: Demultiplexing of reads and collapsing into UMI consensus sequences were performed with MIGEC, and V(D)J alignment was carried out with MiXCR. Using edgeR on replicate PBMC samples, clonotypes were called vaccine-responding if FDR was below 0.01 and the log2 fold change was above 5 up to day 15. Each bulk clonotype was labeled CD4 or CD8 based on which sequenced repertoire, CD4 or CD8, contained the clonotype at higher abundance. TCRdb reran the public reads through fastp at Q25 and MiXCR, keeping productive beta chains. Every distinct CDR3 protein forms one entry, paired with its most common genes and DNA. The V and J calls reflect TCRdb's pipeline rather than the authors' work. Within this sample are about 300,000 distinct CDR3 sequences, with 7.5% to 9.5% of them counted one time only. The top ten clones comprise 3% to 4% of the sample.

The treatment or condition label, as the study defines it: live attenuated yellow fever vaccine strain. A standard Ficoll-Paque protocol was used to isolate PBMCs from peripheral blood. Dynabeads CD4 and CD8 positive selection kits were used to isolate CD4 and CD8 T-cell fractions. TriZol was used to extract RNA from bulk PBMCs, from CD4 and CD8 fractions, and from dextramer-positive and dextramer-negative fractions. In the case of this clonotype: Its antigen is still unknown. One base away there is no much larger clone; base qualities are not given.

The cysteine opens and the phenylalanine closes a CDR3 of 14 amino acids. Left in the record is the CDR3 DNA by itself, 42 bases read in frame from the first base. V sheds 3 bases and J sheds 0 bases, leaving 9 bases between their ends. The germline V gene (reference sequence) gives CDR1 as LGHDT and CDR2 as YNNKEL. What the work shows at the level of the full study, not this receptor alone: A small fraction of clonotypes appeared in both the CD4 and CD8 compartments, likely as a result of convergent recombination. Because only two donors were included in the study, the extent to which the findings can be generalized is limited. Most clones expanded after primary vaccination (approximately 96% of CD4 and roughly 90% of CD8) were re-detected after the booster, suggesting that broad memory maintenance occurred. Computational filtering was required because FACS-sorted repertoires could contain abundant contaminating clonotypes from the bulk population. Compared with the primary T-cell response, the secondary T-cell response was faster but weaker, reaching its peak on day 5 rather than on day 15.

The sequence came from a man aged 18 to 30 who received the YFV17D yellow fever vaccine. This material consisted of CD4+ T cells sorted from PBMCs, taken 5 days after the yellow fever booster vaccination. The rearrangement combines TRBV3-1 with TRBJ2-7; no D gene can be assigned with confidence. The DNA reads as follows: TGTGCCAGCAGCCAGGGCAGACTCTCCTACGAGCAGTACTTC. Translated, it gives CASSQGRLSYEQYF.